This TCR beta chain is drawn from a study of cytomegalovirus exposure and HLA in healthy donors. Study-wide points: In vitro confirmation showed a few CMV-associated chains to be CMV antigen specific. The dataset shows that most TCR sequences were rare, while some public TCRs occurred in many donors. Researchers catalogued 150 or so TCR beta chains as cytomegalovirus-associated.

The ends were cut back, 1 base at V and 3 bases at J, with 9 bases in the middle. From germline, CDR1 is SNHLY and CDR2 FYNNEI. The CDR3 is 14 residues long. Details on this clone: Its antigen is not known.

Separate from the approximately 670-subject first cohort was the approximately 110-subject validation cohort, to which the donors belonged. Produced via immunoSEQ multiplex PCR; TCRdb's table is partial and in-frame only. The profile shows some 160,000 clones, 88% of them singletons. Sequencing was done on a sample of PBMCs. This TCR was recovered from a man aged 18 to 30 in good health and CMV-seronegative. The V call is TRBV2, the J call TRBJ1-1; TRBD1 is a possible D gene (5 bases). CDR3 in DNA: TGTGCCAGCAGTGAAGTACAGGCGGACACTGAAGCTTTCTTT. Translated, it gives CASSEVQADTEAFF.